This record looks at one T cell receptor (beta chain) sequence and its context. Here immunoSEQ multiplex PCR was the method, and the copy in TCRdb shows in-frame clones only, minus some. The sample shows about 69,000 clones, about 91% of them seen only once. The CDR3 has 15 residues. V shed 0 bases and J 5 bases; nucleotides not matched to a gene: 4. From germline, CDR1 is SGHRS and CDR2 YFSETQ. These data belong to a study of T cell changes during pregnancy in multiple sclerosis. The rearrangement links TRBV5-1 to TRBJ2-7, with 11 bases aligning to TRBD2. The input for sequencing was CD4+ T cells from peripheral blood mononuclear cells, taken in the third trimester of pregnancy. The clonotype was recovered from a female donor in good health, enrolled as a control in a pregnancy study. The CDR3 spells CASSLGSGGANEQYF. DNA of the CDR3: TGCGCCAGCAGCTTGGGTAGCGGGGGGGCCAACGAGCAGTACTTC.